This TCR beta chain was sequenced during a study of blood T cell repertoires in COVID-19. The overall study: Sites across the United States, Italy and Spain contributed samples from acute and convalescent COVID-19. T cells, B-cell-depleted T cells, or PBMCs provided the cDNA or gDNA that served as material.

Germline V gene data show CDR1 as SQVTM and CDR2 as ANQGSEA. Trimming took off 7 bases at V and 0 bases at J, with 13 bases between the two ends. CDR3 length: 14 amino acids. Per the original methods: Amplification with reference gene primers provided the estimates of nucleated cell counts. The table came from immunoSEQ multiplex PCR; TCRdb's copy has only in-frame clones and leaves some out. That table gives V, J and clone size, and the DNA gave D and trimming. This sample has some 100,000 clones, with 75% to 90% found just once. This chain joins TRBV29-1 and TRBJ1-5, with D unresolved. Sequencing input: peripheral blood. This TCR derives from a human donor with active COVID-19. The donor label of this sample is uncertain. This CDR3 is CSASTANSNQPQHF. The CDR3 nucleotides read TGCAGCGCTAGCACGGCAAATAGCAATCAGCCCCAGCATTTT.